The entry that follows covers one T cell receptor beta chain sequence. The antigen is undetermined. Produced via immunoSEQ multiplex PCR; TCRdb's table is partial and in-frame only. The sample yields about 16,000 clones, 70% seen once. The record originates from a study of vaccination effects on CD4 cells after COVID-19. Study at large: Post-vaccine samples followed the second dose by a median of 72 days. Study outcomes and limitations: Late post-vaccination, clones induced by infection and those induced by vaccine underwent marked clonal contraction. Convalescent patients were few in the study, and early post-infection timepoints were absent.

Before sequencing took place, the ViraFEST assay used viral peptide pools to expand antigen-specific CD4+ T cells. Between days 9 and 10 of culture, CD4+ T cells were separated out. Either the BNT162b2 or mRNA-1273 vaccine was given to participants in two doses. About 2 million PBMC were placed in each well, which was supplemented with 10 IU/ml IL-2 and approximately 10 ug/ml peptides. CDR1 is MNHEY and CDR2 is SVGEGT in the germline V gene. CDR3 length equals 15 residues. V gave up 2 bases and J gave up 6 bases; unmatched junction bases: 4. The J gene is TRBJ1-2, the V gene TRBV6-2 or TRBV6-3, with 12 bases aligning to TRBD1. The sequencing here drew on CD4+ T cells from PBMCs cultured with SARS-CoV-2 spike peptides, taken after COVID-19 vaccination. The receptor was isolated from a human donor who received a COVID-19 vaccine. The CDR3 DNA sequence: TGTGCCAGCAGTTACCCGGGACAGGGGGCAGATGGCTACACCTTC. It encodes CASSYPGQGADGYTF.